This TCR beta chain was captured by sequencing in a study of beta chain features in type 1 diabetes. Overall study context: Cell yields, gender and age were similar in healthy donors and patients. Notes on the study in general: For patients and controls alike, PCR might favor shorter templates to the same degree. Naive, central memory and Treg TCRB repertoires appeared more alike in patients than in healthy donors. Moderate yet significant TCRB CDR3 shortening was seen in Type 1 diabetes patients in all four CD4+ subsets.

This clone was detected many times. Antigen: not known. The V gene's germline CDR1 is MDHEN and CDR2 SYDVKM. The V gene lost 9 bases and the J gene lost 2 bases, with 14 bases spanning the gap. The CDR3 loop spans 13 amino acids. What was sequenced were expressed TCRB transcripts, since all of the isolated RNA had been reverse transcribed. Some clones are missing from TCRdb's copy, which holds only in-frame ones; the method was immunoSEQ multiplex PCR. Among 130,000 to 150,000 clones listed, about 10% were seen once. The receptor was derived from a young man in good health. The chain is built from TRBV28 and TRBJ2-7; D not certain. Sequencing input: naive CD4+ T cells from blood. CDR3 in DNA: TGTGCCAGTATCGACACCTTCACCTACGAGCAGTACTTC. Its translation: CASIDTFTYEQYF.